This TCR beta chain was sequenced during a study of blood T cells in healthy people across ages. The CDR3 is 18 residues long. The ends were cut back, 1 base at V and 0 bases at J, with 15 bases in the middle. Per the germline V gene, CDR1 is SGHVS and CDR2 is FNYEAQ. Whole-study results and caveats: There was a strong correlation between TCR beta diversity and naive T cell percentage.

Alongside a J-beta primer mix, a sample-barcoded 5' primer served in a second PCR lasting roughly 7 to 11 cycles. All cDNA molecules were each tagged by a template-switch adaptor with 12 random nucleotides. Each CDR3 protein gets one entry after TCRdb re-called the 5' RACE reads with MiXCR. The profile covers about a million distinct CDR3 sequences, with about 51% appearing a single time and around a fifth taken by the ten largest. Comments on this clonotype: Its antigen is not identified.

The receptor was isolated from a woman aged 55-70 years in good health. The chain has TRBV7-6 and TRBJ1-4; D remains ambiguous. Sample: blood. CDR3 nucleotide sequence: TGTGCCAGCAGCTTAGGACGAGTCACAGCGGCAACTAATGAAAAACTGTTTTTT. It translates to CASSLGRVTAATNEKLFF.